This TCR beta chain was observed in a study of T-cell reconstitution after alpha-beta-depleted transplantation in children. General observations from the study: After transplant, at about two months, alpha-beta T cells were reportedly derived from several hundred expanded graft clones. T-cell counts and diversity at one year following transplant were attributed mainly to newly produced T cells.

During its preparation, the TCRbeta library received unique molecular identifiers. TCRdb independently ran MiXCR on the PCR reads; one entry per CDR3 protein. This table has hundreds of thousands of distinct CDR3 sequences, 11% appearing once. Trimming took 5 bases from V and 9 from J, leaving 11 bases between them. The CDR3 is 12 residues long. As for this clonotype: Its antigen is not known.

This rearrangement joins TRBV12-3 or TRBV12-4 to TRBJ2-1, with D hard to call. This sample comprised peripheral blood, obtained 180 days after TCRalphabeta/CD19-depleted stem cell transplant. This clonotype originated in a male patient between 2 and 10 years old who had a stem cell transplant for chronic granulomatous disease, so the T cells may come from the graft donor. Written as DNA, the CDR3 is TGTGCCAGCAGTCGCGGAGTGGGTGAGCAGTTCTTC. This sequence encodes CASSRGVGEQFF.